This TCR beta chain was obtained from a study of cytotoxic CD8 clonotypes in ibrutinib-treated CLL. Study summary: Of a cohort that held roughly eleven relapsed/refractory and under 16 treatment-naive patients, 17 to 18 were IGHV unmutated.

Sequencing used immunoSEQ multiplex PCR; TCRdb keeps in-frame clones, though not all of them. The sample holds about 97,000 clones; around 73% are singletons and the top ten take around 30%. Frozen-stored PBMCs produced approximately 2 micrograms of genomic DNA for TCR beta libraries. The TCR was taken from a human donor with chronic lymphocytic leukemia. Material: PBMCs, obtained after 12 months of ibrutinib treatment.

The CDR3 DNA is TGTGCCAGCAGCTTCAGGGCTGCTAATGAAAAACTGTTTTTT. Protein product: CASSFRAANEKLFF. The chain employs TRBV11-3 and TRBJ1-4, with a weak D call TRBD1 (5 bases). Trimming took off 3 bases at V and 3 bases at J, with 8 bases between the two ends. This CDR3 comprises 14 residues. Germline assignment: CDR1 SGHNT and CDR2 YENEEA.